The rows below give T cell receptor beta chains drawn from one sample of a study of blood T cell repertoires in COVID-19. Repertoires were generated with immunoSEQ multiplex PCR, while TCRdb's copy carries only in-frame clones and drops some. In the table there are approximately 250,000 clones, around four fifths of which are singletons. The sequenced material came from PBMCs or T cells enriched from blood (not recorded which). These receptors all stem from a man aged 35-49 years who had recovered from COVID-19. Each CDR3 is given with its conserved first and last residue. D genes are given only for firm matches. Clone size, where shown, is once, few, many, or a class for clones that have expanded.

J gene | V gene | clone size | D gene | CDR3 protein | CDR3 DNA
TRBJ2-1 | TRBV25-1 | . | . | CASSVQAFSNEQFF | TGTGCCAGCAGTGTGCAGGCCTTTAGCAATGAGCAGTTCTTC
TRBJ1-4 | TRBV30 | . | TRBD1 | CAWETGATNEKLFF | TGTGCCTGGGAAACAGGGGCAACTAATGAAAAACTGTTTTTT
TRBJ1-1 | TRBV19 | . | . | CASSIYTSNTEAFF | TGTGCCAGTAGTATATACACGTCGAACACTGAAGCTTTCTTT
TRBJ2-3 | TRBV29-1 | . | . | CSVTRRGPYTDTQYF | TGCAGCGTTACTAGGCGGGGGCCCTACACAGATACGCAGTATTTT
TRBJ1-4 | TRBV10-2 | . | . | CASSLTSEKLFF | TGCGCCAGCAGCCTTACTTCGGAAAAACTGTTTTTT
TRBJ2-5 | TRBV2 | . | TRBD2 | CATSTSAYQETQYF | TGTGCCACCTCAACTAGCGCCTACCAAGAGACCCAGTACTTC
TRBJ1-1 | TRBV9 | once | TRBD1 | CASSRTGMTEAFF | TGTGCCAGCAGCCGGACAGGGATGACTGAAGCTTTCTTT
TRBJ2-7 | TRBV19 | . | TRBD1 | CASKRQGATEQYF | TGTGCCAGTAAGAGACAGGGGGCCACCGAGCAGTACTTC
TRBJ2-3 | TRBV18 | . | TRBD2 | CASSILAGDTDTQYF | TGTGCCAGCTCAATTTTAGCGGGGGATACAGATACGCAGTATTTT
TRBJ1-4 | TRBV11-2 | . | TRBD1 | CASSSVGGPNEKLFF | TGTGCCAGCAGCTCCGTAGGGGGCCCTAATGAAAAACTGTTTTTT
TRBJ2-7 | TRBV15 | . | TRBD1 | CATSRSRTGQGYWYEQYF | TGTGCCACCAGCAGATCTAGGACTGGACAGGGATACTGGTACGAGCAGTACTTC
TRBJ1-3 | TRBV5-4 | once | . | CASSSRSDFSGNTIYF | TGTGCCAGCAGCTCGAGGAGTGATTTCTCTGGAAACACCATATATTTT
TRBJ1-2 | TRBV27 | once | . | CASGEGTNYGYTF | TGTGCCAGCGGGGAGGGGACTAACTATGGCTACACCTTC
TRBJ2-7 | TRBV2 | . | . | CASLEELGYEQYF | TGTGCCAGCTTGGAGGAGTTGGGGTACGAGCAGTACTTC
TRBJ2-6 | TRBV14 | . | TRBD1 | CASSPWGQGATGANVLTF | TGTGCCAGCAGCCCCTGGGGGCAGGGGGCGACTGGGGCCAACGTCCTGACTTTC